This record looks at one T cell receptor (beta chain) sequence and its context. This clonotype has a count of ten or more. Its antigen is currently not known. Per-nucleotide qualities are absent, and no much larger clonotype sits a single base away. The sample comes from a study of T-cell reconstitution after alpha-beta-depleted transplantation in children (dated by TCRdb to the mid-2010s). About the investigation overall: The study quantitatively tracked T-cell immune reconstitution after TCRalphabeta/CD19-depleted allogeneic hematopoietic cell transplantation in children using TCR repertoire profiling.

CDR1 and CDR2 are drawn from the germline V gene: SGDLS, YYNGEE. Trimming at the junction amounts to 0 bases on V and 2 bases on J, and the germline ends lie 5 bases apart. Including cysteine and phenylalanine, the CDR3 has 13 amino acids. Only CDR3 DNA is held: 39 bases, read in frame from base 1. The study at large found these results: Over the following months the frequencies of hyperexpanded clones went down, and after one year T-cell counts and TCRbeta diversity were mostly credited to newly produced T cells. The apparently early alphabetaT-cell count recovery about two months after transplant was reportedly dependent on only several hundred rapidly expanded clones derived from non-depleted graft cells. The high TCRbeta diversity at day 60 in some patients was ascribed to recipient T cells and intrathymic progenitors that had survived conditioning.

Library preparation employed PCR. Instrument on record: Illumina HiSeq 2500. TCR library preparation used molecular barcoding, with unique molecular identifiers applied to normalize quantification of the TCRbeta repertoire. TCRdb's own reprocessing of the public reads used fastp at Q25 and MiXCR and kept productive beta chains. Rows merge per CDR3 protein into single entries with the most common DNA and genes. The sample contains 600,000 or so distinct CDR3 sequences, approximately 22% of them found a single time. The top ten clones comprise roughly an eighth of the sample. This specimen's treatment or condition label, interpreted: allogeneic hematopoietic cell transplantation with graft depleted of TCRalphabeta T cells and CD19 B cells. The transplant recipients were children given TCRalphabeta/CD19-depleted allogeneic hematopoietic cell grafts.

The chain is assembled from TRBV9 and TRBJ1-1; no D segment can be confidently identified. The TCR was taken from a boy in the first two years of life who had a stem cell transplant for acute myeloid leukemia, so the T cells may come from the graft donor. This sample comprised PBMCs, mostly from graft donor cells, obtained 360 days after TCRalphabeta/CD19-depleted stem cell transplant. The DNA reads as follows: TGTGCCAGCAGCGTAGACAGAAACACTGAAGCTTTCTTT. This gives the protein CASSVDRNTEAFF. Reference TRBV9 and TRBJ1-1 genes cover what lies past the CDR3, so the full variable domain is DSGVTQTPKHLITATGQRVTLRCSPRSGDLSVYWYQQSLDQGLQFLIQYYNGEERAKGNILERFSAQQFPDLHSELNLSSLELGDSALYFCASSVDRNTEAFFGQGTRLTVV.